These 32 T cell receptor beta chains originate from one sample sequenced in a study of T cell responses to AZD1222 COVID-19 vaccine (TCRdb year 2021). The library was made by the immunoSEQ multiplex PCR assay. As stored in TCRdb, this immuneACCESS dataset retains in-frame rearrangements with V and J assigned. A fraction of the clones does not appear; measured against another copy, unresolved V genes explain less than half of the discrepancy, and the remainder lacks a known reason. The sample has around 110,000 clones on record, 70% to 90% of them singletons. 4.5% to 6% of the sample is held by the ten biggest clonotypes. In the paper's terms, the time point label means: about 28 days (+/-7) after the second vaccine dose. Here the sequenced sample was peripheral blood, taken 28 days after the second AZD1222 dose. The receptors derive from an adult who received the AZD1222 COVID-19 vaccine.

The V and J genes are TRBV4-1 and TRBJ1-1; 7 bases match TRBD1. Germline V gene sequence: CDR1 MGHRA, CDR2 YSYEKL. CDR3 size: 14 residues. Losses at the gene ends were 2 bases for V and 6 bases for J; bases not matched to a gene: 6. CDR3 DNA sequence: TGCGCCAGCAGCCAAACTAGGACAGGCTCTGAAGCTTTCTTT. Encoded protein: CASSQTRTGSEAFF.

V gene TRBV27 combines with J gene TRBJ1-6; 9 positions match TRBD1. This CDR3 region has 14 residues. Germline V lookup: CDR1 MNHEY, CDR2 SMNVEV (reference sequence). J lost 6 bases, V lost 7 bases, and 4 bases had no gene match. CDR3 DNA sequence: TGTGCCAGCACCCTGGGACAGGGTAATTCACCCCTCCACTTT. The encoded protein is CASTLGQGNSPLHF.

The V and J genes are TRBV19 and TRBJ2-3, with 7 bases lining up with TRBD2. The germline CDR1 and CDR2 sequences are LNHDA and SQIVND (reference sequence). J lost 3 bases, V lost 3 bases, and 6 bases had no gene match. The CDR3 has 15 amino acids. The CDR3 loop reads CASSMEGGRTDTQYF. CDR3 sequence (DNA): TGTGCCAGTAGTATGGAGGGAGGGCGTACAGATACGCAGTATTTT.

The chain has TRBV14 and TRBJ1-5; no clear D. The CDR3 covers 13 residues. Germline values: CDR1 SGHDN, CDR2 FVKESK. V was pared by 2 bases and J by 4 bases, with 6 bases between. In nucleotides, the CDR3 is TGTGCCAGCAGCCAAAATACTAATCAGCCCCAGCATTTT. It translates to CASSQNTNQPQHF.

The chain carries TRBV19 and TRBJ2-1, with 12 bases matching TRBD1. V shed 5 bases and J 7 bases; nucleotides not matched to a gene: 9. The CDR3 length is 16 residues. Germline CDR1 and CDR2: LNHDA and SQIVND (reference sequence). CDR3 sequence (DNA): TGTGCCAGTAGTCCCCGGGACAGGGGGCGCGGGAATGAGCAGTTCTTC. Its translation: CASSPRDRGRGNEQFF.

V and J are TRBV6-4 and TRBJ1-2; TRBD1 matches at 8 bases. J lost 5 bases, V lost 6 bases, and 14 bases had no gene match. The germline gives CDR1 MRHNA, CDR2 SNTAGT. The CDR3 is made up of 16 amino acids. This chain's CDR3 is CASSHGARGQEYGYTF. The CDR3 coding sequence is TGTGCCAGCAGCCACGGGGCCAGGGGGCAGGAATATGGCTACACCTTC.

This clone occurred once. This chain joins TRBV30 and TRBJ1-1; D call uncertain. The CDR3 is 13 amino acids. Germline V gene lookup returns CDR1 GTSNPN and CDR2 SVGIG (reference sequence). Trimming shortened V by 1 base and J by 3 bases, and 9 bases separated the two germline ends. CDR3 sequence: CAWSDYQDTEAFF. CDR3 bases: TGTGCCTGGAGTGACTACCAGGACACTGAAGCTTTCTTT.

The CDR3 sequence is CASSLEVNTEAFF. CDR3 coding DNA: TGTGCCAGCAGCTTAGAGGTGAACACTGAAGCTTTCTTT. This chain joins TRBV7-9 and TRBJ1-1, with D unresolved. Germline CDR1 and CDR2: SEHNR and FQNEAQ (reference sequence). Trimming left V 1 base short and J 0 bases short, with 3 bases between. CDR3 length: 13 amino acids.

The genes are TRBV12-3 or TRBV12-4 and TRBJ1-2; D remains unclear. V lost 3 bases and J 2 bases, leaving 7 bases between the germline ends. CDR3 size: 13 residues. CDR3 sequence reads: CASSFGPNYGYTF. The CDR3 region has the DNA TGTGCCAGCAGTTTCGGGCCAAACTATGGCTACACCTTC.

The chain recombines TRBV7-8 with TRBJ2-3; 15 bases agree with TRBD2. CDR3 length: 18 amino acids. Per the germline V gene, CDR1 is SGHVS and CDR2 is FQNEAQ. Unmatched junction bases numbered 9, after V lost 7 bases and J lost 1 base. CDR3: CASTLGLAGGHGTDTQYF. The CDR3 coding sequence is TGTGCCAGCACCCTCGGACTAGCGGGGGGGCACGGCACAGATACGCAGTATTTT.

This clone was recorded only once. J is TRBJ1-2 and V is TRBV4-2, with a tentative D call TRBD1 (5 bases). The germline V gene has CDR1 LGHNA and CDR2 YNFKEQ. The CDR3 sequence is 14 residues long. Trimming cost V 0 bases and J 4 bases, with 9 bases left between them. The CDR3 DNA reads as TGTGCCAGCAGCCAAGAGGGGCAGGCCTATGGCTACACCTTC. Translating it yields CASSQEGQAYGYTF.

This chain uses TRBV28 with TRBJ2-4; D remains unclear. Germline assignment: CDR1 MDHEN and CDR2 SYDVKM. The V and J ends lost 3 bases and 0 bases respectively, with 9 bases between them. This CDR3 has 15 amino acids. CDR3 DNA sequence: TGTGCCAGCAGTTTTCGGAACAGAGCCAAAAACATTCAGTACTTC. Translating it yields CASSFRNRAKNIQYF. Full variable domain (missing parts from reference TRBV28 and TRBJ2-4): DVKVTQSSRYLVKRTGEKVFLECVQDMDHENMFWYRQDPGLGLRLIYFSYDVKMKEKGDIPEGYSVSREKKERFSLILESASTNQTSMYLCASSFRNRAKNIQYFGAGTRLSVL.

This clone has just one count. The chain combines TRBV27 with TRBJ1-5; D unresolved. CDR3 length: 15 residues. The V gene's germline CDR1 is MNHEY and CDR2 SMNVEV (reference sequence). With 5 bases removed from V and 0 bases from J, the gap between germline ends came to 11 bases. The CDR3 here is CASSKSPDSNQPQHF. The CDR3 bases are TGTGCCAGCAGTAAATCTCCGGATAGCAATCAGCCCCAGCATTTT.

The V call is TRBV29-1, the J call TRBJ2-3; tentatively, D is TRBD1 (6 bases). Trimming took 7 bases from V and 8 from J, leaving 25 bases between them. Germline V gene data show CDR1 as SQVTM and CDR2 as ANQGSEA. This CDR3 is 15 amino acids long. CDR3 sequence (DNA): TGCAGCGATTCGGTGGGGGCCGGTCTAGTATCTACGCAGTATTTT. Translating it yields CSDSVGAGLVSTQYF.

The J gene is TRBJ2-3, the V gene TRBV10-1, with D possibly TRBD2 on 5 matching bases. CDR1 is WNHNN and CDR2 is SYGVQD in the germline V gene (reference sequence). Trimming left V 8 bases short and J 1 base short, with 10 bases between. The CDR3 has 13 residues. The DNA for the CDR3 is TGCGCCAGCCGTAGCGAGGGCACAGATACGCAGTATTTT. It specifies CASRSEGTDTQYF.

The gene calls are TRBV19 and TRBJ2-1, with D perhaps matching TRBD1 (6 bases). Trimming removed 4 bases at V and 4 bases at J, with 8 bases between. The CDR3 has 13 residues. Germline CDR1 is LNHDA and CDR2 is SQIVND (reference sequence). The CDR3 loop reads CASSTQGYNEQFF. The CDR3 DNA follows: TGTGCCAGTAGTACACAGGGATACAATGAGCAGTTCTTC. The complete variable domain, with remaining parts taken from reference TRBV19 and TRBJ2-1, reads DGGITQSPKYLFRKEGQNVTLSCEQNLNHDAMYWYRQDPGQGLRLIYYSQIVNDFQKGDIAEGYSVSREKKESFPLTVTSAQKNPTAFYLCASSTQGYNEQFFGPGTRLTVL.

The CDR3 bases are TGTGCCAGCAGTGAAAGGGCAGGGGAAATGAACACTGAAGCTTTCTTT. Encoded protein: CASSERAGEMNTEAFF. The chain links TRBV2 to TRBJ1-1, with TRBD1 as a possible D gene (6 bases). The V gene lost 2 bases and the J gene lost 0 bases, with 13 bases spanning the gap. This CDR3 is 16 amino acids long. Per the germline V gene, CDR1 is SNHLY and CDR2 is FYNNEI. The variable domain in full, with the rest retrieved from reference TRBV2 and TRBJ1-1, is EPEVTQTPSHQVTQMGQEVILRCVPISNHLYFYWYRQILGQKVEFLVSFYNNEISEKSEIFDDQFSVERPDGSNFTLKIRSTKLEDSAMYFCASSERAGEMNTEAFFGQGTRLTVV.

This clone showed up just once. This rearrangement joins TRBV19 to TRBJ1-1; TRBD1 is a possible D gene (5 bases). Trimming removed 3 bases at V and 7 bases at J, with 15 bases between. CDR1 and CDR2 from the germline V gene are LNHDA and SQIVND (reference sequence). The length of the CDR3 is 14 residues. For the CDR3, the DNA is TGTGCCAGTAGTATGGGGGGGTCTTACAGTGAAGCTTTCTTT. The encoded protein is CASSMGGSYSEAFF.

The CDR3 region is CASSQLAATTDTQYF. The CDR3 DNA reads as TGCGCCAGCAGCCAATTGGCCGCCACCACAGATACGCAGTATTTT. This chain joins TRBV4-3 and TRBJ2-3; D remains ambiguous. This CDR3 has 15 amino acids. With 2 bases removed from V and 2 bases from J, the gap between germline ends came to 11 bases. Germline assignment: CDR1 LGHNA and CDR2 YSLEER.

This clone was observed once. The V call is TRBV5-4, the J call TRBJ2-2; the match to TRBD1 covers 7 bases. Germline CDR1 is SGHNT and CDR2 is YYREEE (reference sequence). Germline trimming cut 4 bases from V and 4 bases from J; bases unmatched to any gene: 7. This CDR3 contains 15 residues. CDR3 nucleotide sequence: TGTGCCAGCAGCGCAAGGGGGCGCGGCACCGGGGAGCTGTTTTTT. Its translation: CASSARGRGTGELFF.

The V gene is TRBV29-1, the J gene TRBJ1-2; 7 bases are shared with TRBD1. CDR1 and CDR2 from the germline V gene are SQVTM and ANQGSEA. Trimming removed 7 bases from V and 3 bases from J; junction bases left unmatched: 8. The CDR3 has 13 amino acids. The CDR3 loop is CSAKQGIDYGYTF. The CDR3 nucleotides are TGCAGCGCCAAACAGGGGATCGACTATGGCTACACCTTC. Drawing the rest from reference TRBV29-1 and TRBJ1-2, the complete variable domain is SAVISQKPSRDICQRGTSLTIQCQVDSQVTMMFWYRQQPGQSLTLIATANQGSEATYESGFVIDKFPISRPNLTFSTLTVSNMSPEDSSIYLCSAKQGIDYGYTFGSGTRLTVV.

The rearrangement uses TRBV28 and TRBJ1-5; a weak D match, TRBD1 (5 bases). This CDR3 is built from 13 residues. The germline CDR1 and CDR2 sequences are MDHEN and SYDVKM. Trimming stripped 7 bases from V and 5 bases from J, with 12 bases between. CDR3 DNA sequence: TGTGCCAGCAAAGAGGGGATTGATCAGCCCCAGCATTTT. Its translation is CASKEGIDQPQHF.

The gene calls are TRBV11-3 and TRBJ2-2; no definite D call. With 3 bases removed from V and 8 bases from J, the gap between germline ends came to 10 bases. CDR3 length equals 13 residues. Germline V CDR1 and CDR2: SGHNT, YENEEA. The CDR3 DNA reads as TGTGCCAGCAGCTTTCATCCCGGAGGGGAGCTGTTTTTT. Its protein product is CASSFHPGGELFF.

This clone appeared a single time. The V gene is TRBV6-2 or TRBV6-3, the J gene TRBJ1-1; 7 bases fit TRBD1. The germline CDR1 and CDR2 sequences are MNHEY and SVGEGT. V shed 4 bases, J shed 7 bases, and the junction held 9 bases outside the gene matches. The CDR3 is 14 amino acids. CDR3 in DNA: TGTGCCAGCAGTTCGCCGACAGGGTCCCTTGAAGCTTTCTTT. This codes for CASSSPTGSLEAFF.

The genes are TRBV18 and TRBJ2-6, with 9 bases aligning to TRBD1. The CDR3 loop spans 19 amino acids. CDR1 is KGHSH and CDR2 is LQKENI in the germline V gene. V shed 1 base and J 0 bases; nucleotides not matched to a gene: 7. The CDR3 reads CASSPQPGTGTSGANVLTF. In nucleotides, the CDR3 is TGTGCCAGCTCACCACAACCCGGGACAGGGACCTCTGGGGCCAACGTCCTGACTTTC.

The chain combines TRBV2 with TRBJ2-2; no firm D call. The germline gives CDR1 SNHLY, CDR2 FYNNEI. The CDR3 runs to 13 residues. The germline V and J ends were trimmed by 2 bases and 7 bases, with 8 bases remaining between them. This CDR3 reads CASSETPHGELFF. The CDR3 nucleotides read TGTGCCAGCAGTGAAACCCCGCACGGGGAGCTGTTTTTT.

This clone was seen a single time. The CDR3 DNA reads TGTGCCAGCAGCCCGGGACTAGCGGGGACCGAGCAGTACTTC. Residues: CASSPGLAGTEQYF. The gene calls are TRBV7-3 and TRBJ2-7, with 13 positions matching TRBD2. Germline CDR1 and CDR2: SGHTA and FQGTGA. V lost 5 bases and J lost 6; bases outside the gene matches: 4. This CDR3 has 14 amino acids.

The chain uses TRBV12-5 and TRBJ1-3, with a tentative D call TRBD1 (6 bases). Deletions cut 3 bases from V and 1 base from J, with 13 bases between. Germline V CDR1 and CDR2: LGHNT, FRNRAP. CDR3 length: 16 residues. The chain's CDR3 is CASGFDQGRSGNTIYF. In DNA, the CDR3 is TGTGCTAGTGGTTTTGATCAGGGGCGATCTGGAAACACCATATATTTT.

The V call is TRBV5-1, the J call TRBJ1-1, with no clear D. There are 14 residues in the CDR3. Germline CDR1 SGHRS, CDR2 YFSETQ. Trimming shortened V by 1 base and J by 1 base, and 8 bases separated the two germline ends. The CDR3 bases are TGCGCCAGCAGCTTGTTGGGCTGGAACACTGAAGCTTTCTTT. This translates into CASSLLGWNTEAFF.

The chain couples TRBV3-1 (or the pseudogene TRBV3-2) to TRBJ1-5, with TRBD1 matching over 7 bases. Germline loops: CDR1 LGHDT, CDR2 YNNKEL (reference sequence). CDR3 length: 17 residues. V lost 1 base to trimming and J lost 0 bases; unmatched junction nucleotides: 6. CDR3 in DNA: TGTGCCAGCAGCCAAGGACAGGGTGGGAGTAGCAATCAGCCCCAGCATTTT. Protein product: CASSQGQGGSSNQPQHF.

The V call is TRBV12-5, the J call TRBJ1-2; tentative D call: TRBD1 (6 bases). The CDR3 loop spans 18 amino acids. With 0 bases removed from V and 5 bases from J, the gap between germline ends came to 22 bases. From germline, CDR1 is LGHNT and CDR2 FRNRAP. Here the CDR3 reads CASGLVLGAGPGNYGYTF. CDR3 nucleotide sequence: TGTGCTAGTGGTTTGGTATTGGGGGCAGGTCCGGGGAATTATGGCTACACCTTC.

The chain combines TRBV2 with TRBJ1-3; 7 bases are a match to TRBD1. J was trimmed by 0 bases and V by 4 bases; bases with no gene match: 3. CDR1 SNHLY and CDR2 FYNNEI come from the germline V gene. The CDR3 length is 15 residues. The chain's CDR3 is CASSVGGPSGNTIYF. The CDR3 bases are TGTGCCAGCAGTGTAGGGGGCCCCTCTGGAAACACCATATATTTT.